These 11 T cell receptor beta chains were sequenced from one sample in a study of blood T cell repertoires in COVID-19. This table comes from immunoSEQ multiplex PCR, and its TCRdb copy is limited to in-frame clones, with some not included. The repertoire holds 55,000 to 65,000 clones, roughly nine tenths seen once, with around 45% in the top ten. The sequencing sample was made of peripheral blood. The receptors were sampled from a woman between 55 and 75 years old with COVID-19, enrolled during active disease.

The chain links TRBV18 to TRBJ2-6; D may be TRBD2 (6 bases). V was shortened by 2 bases and J by 4 bases, with 12 bases between the two germline ends. The CDR3 is 16 residues long. From germline, CDR1 is KGHSH and CDR2 LQKENI. CDR3 sequence reads: CASSPWAGSGANVLTF. In nucleotides, the CDR3 is TGTGCCAGCTCACCATGGGCGGGATCCGGGGCCAACGTCCTGACTTTC.

J is TRBJ2-6 and V is TRBV6-2 or TRBV6-3, with D possibly being TRBD1 (5 bases). Deletions cut 6 bases from V and 0 bases from J, with 9 bases between. Germline values: CDR1 MNHEY, CDR2 SVGEGT. This CDR3 has 15 amino acids. CDR3: CASSPGHSGANVLTF. Written as DNA, the CDR3 is TGTGCCAGCAGCCCCGGACACTCTGGGGCCAACGTCCTGACTTTC.

The rearrangement uses TRBV7-2 and TRBJ2-1, with 9 bases lining up with TRBD1. V gave up 1 base and J gave up 3 bases; unmatched junction bases: 7. Germline loops: CDR1 SGHTA, CDR2 FQGNSA. The CDR3 spans 17 residues. CDR3 coding DNA: TGTGCCAGCAGCTTAGTCTTCCGGACAGGGGTCTACAATGAGCAGTTCTTC. It translates to CASSLVFRTGVYNEQFF.

The chain couples TRBV5-1 to TRBJ2-5, with TRBD1 as a possible D gene (7 bases). Germline lookup yields CDR1 SGHRS and CDR2 YFSETQ. V was cut by 0 bases and J by 4 bases, with 13 bases left in between. The CDR3 spans 15 residues. The CDR3 DNA follows: TGCGCCAGCAGCTTGGTGGCAGGGGGAGGAGAGACCCAGTACTTC. As protein: CASSLVAGGGETQYF.

The chain combines TRBV7-2 with TRBJ1-2; a possible D gene is TRBD1 (5 bases). This CDR3 contains 14 residues. Deletions cut 2 bases from V and 1 base from J, with 8 bases between. Germline V gene data show CDR1 as SGHTA and CDR2 as FQGNSA. CDR3 region: CASSLSQGNYGYTF. In DNA, the CDR3 is TGTGCCAGCAGCTTAAGCCAGGGTAACTATGGCTACACCTTC.

V and J are TRBV7-7 and TRBJ2-1, with D possibly TRBD1 on 6 matching bases. The CDR3 covers 16 residues. Per germline, CDR1 SSHAT and CDR2 FNYEAQ (reference sequence). Trimming removed 1 base from V and 6 bases from J, with 16 bases in between. Written as DNA, the CDR3 is TGTGCCAGCAGCTTAGGAGGGCCAGGGGCGCGCAATGAGCAGTTCTTC. Amino acid sequence: CASSLGGPGARNEQFF.

The V and J genes are TRBV2 and TRBJ1-6; D may be TRBD1 (6 bases). CDR1 is SNHLY and CDR2 is FYNNEI in the germline V gene. V was cut by 4 bases and J by 14 bases, with 12 bases left in between. This CDR3 region has 12 residues. The CDR3 loop is CASSGGPTTLHF. CDR3 DNA sequence: TGTGCCAGCAGTGGGGGGCCGACCACCCTCCACTTT.

J is TRBJ2-7 and V is TRBV11-2; D unresolved. V was shortened by 4 bases and J by 3 bases, with 13 bases between the two germline ends. CDR3 length: 14 amino acids. Germline V gene sequence: CDR1 SGHAT, CDR2 FQNNGV. The CDR3 loop is CASSSPAGYYEQYF. As DNA, the CDR3 is TGTGCCAGCAGCTCTCCGGCAGGATACTACGAGCAGTACTTC.

The chain couples TRBV5-1 to TRBJ1-3, with D tentatively TRBD1 (6 bases). Germline V gives CDR1 SGHRS, CDR2 YFSETQ. The V end lost 4 bases, the J end lost 0 bases, and 14 bases lay between the germline ends. The CDR3 covers 16 residues. The DNA for the CDR3 is TGCGCCAGCAGCCCCCACGGGGGGCTCTCTGGAAACACCATATATTTT. Amino acids: CASSPHGGLSGNTIYF.

The V and J genes are TRBV12-2 and TRBJ2-5; TRBD2, the table's D call, was not compared with the DNA. TRBV12-2 is a listed pseudogene. The CDR3 covers 18 residues. CDR3 loop: CASRLVWRERQWEETQYF. The CDR3, as DNA: TGTGCAAGTCGCTTAGTCTGGCGGGAGCGGCAGTGGGAAGAGACCCAGTACTTC.

The rearrangement uses TRBV11-2 and TRBJ2-5; a weak D match, TRBD1 (6 bases). The CDR3 runs 14 residues. Trimming pared 4 bases from V and 5 bases from J, leaving 14 bases between. The germline gives CDR1 SGHAT, CDR2 FQNNGV. As DNA, the CDR3 is TGTGCCAGCAGCTATTCCGGGACAAGGGAGACCCAGTACTTC. Protein sequence: CASSYSGTRETQYF. The whole variable domain, filled in from reference TRBV11-2 and TRBJ2-5, reads EAGVAQSPRYKIIEKRQSVAFWCNPISGHATLYWYQQILGQGPKLLIQFQNNGVVDDSQLPKDRFSAERLKGVDSTLKIQPAKLEDSAVYLCASSYSGTRETQYFGPGTRLLVL.